A few counts support the clone carrying this TCR beta chain. Its antigen is unidentified. The sample comes from a study of vaccination and CD4 T cells after COVID-19. Treatment here: roughly nine-day PBMC culture with coronavirus spike peptide pools or control peptides (ViraFEST assay). Researchers reported culturing around 2 million PBMCs per well with about 10 IU/ml IL-2 and around 9.4 ug/ml peptide pools. Unmatched junction bases numbered 9, after V lost 6 bases and J lost 3 bases. CDR1 and CDR2 from the germline V gene are DFQATT and SNEGSKA (reference sequence). This CDR3 is 15 amino acids long. Cultured CD4+ T-cell DNA underwent Oncomine TCR Beta short-read sequencing. CD4+ T cells were cultured, and genomic DNA was extracted from them. TCRdb ran MiXCR on the PCR reads and lists one entry per CDR3 protein. The sample records about 15,000 distinct CDR3 sequences, roughly 53% being singletons.

The clonotype was recovered from a human donor who had recovered from COVID-19. The sequenced sample was CD4+ T cells from blood, cultured in vitro, obtained before SARS-CoV-2 vaccination. The V call is TRBV20-1, the J call TRBJ2-7; TRBD2 aligns across 12 bases. The CDR3 here is CSAATTSGGHYEQYF. The DNA for the CDR3 is TGCAGTGCAGCTACTACTAGCGGGGGGCACTACGAGCAGTACTTC.